This T cell receptor (beta chain) was obtained from a study of control samples from healthy donors and cancer patients. Germline V CDR1 and CDR2: SEHNR, FQNEAQ (reference sequence). The V and J ends lost 4 bases and 8 bases respectively, with 12 bases between them. CDR3 length: 13 amino acids. The data were produced by immunoSEQ multiplex PCR, yet TCRdb's version contains in-frame clones alone and is incomplete. The data hold about 150,000 clones, with 85% to 95% observed a single time. This TCR was recovered from a man aged 35 to 55 in good health. The sequenced sample was blood. The chain uses TRBV7-9 and TRBJ2-1; D unresolved. Here the CDR3 reads CASSSELGHEQFF. In nucleotides, the CDR3 is TGTGCCAGCAGCTCGGAGCTGGGCCATGAGCAGTTCTTC.